The entry that follows covers one T cell receptor beta chain sequence. Its antigen is undetermined. The CDR3 has 16 residues. Germline-derived CDR1 and CDR2 are SGHAT and FQDESV (reference sequence). V trimming: 1 base; J trimming: 6 bases; junction bases outside the gene matches: 8. This record belongs to a study of PD-1 blockade in mismatch repair-deficient tumors. Study at large: All were previously treated, progressing patients with eleven to twelve mismatch repair-deficient cancer types.

TCRdb keeps only in-frame clones here, not all; method: immunoSEQ multiplex PCR. The sample consists of about 130,000 clones, almost 90% of them appearing once. TCR sequencing covered a few patients who responded to pembrolizumab. Study-wide findings and caveats: After pembrolizumab, tumor-resident clones rose rapidly, then generally contracted before radiologic responses.

The receptor was derived from an adult with mismatch repair-deficient cancer. V gene TRBV11-1 combines with J gene TRBJ2-2; TRBD2 matches at 7 bases. The sample was peripheral blood, taken about 17 months after starting pembrolizumab. CDR3 region: CASSLGSAGISGELFF. The CDR3 DNA is TGTGCCAGCAGCTTAGGTTCAGCGGGAATTTCCGGGGAGCTGTTTTTT.